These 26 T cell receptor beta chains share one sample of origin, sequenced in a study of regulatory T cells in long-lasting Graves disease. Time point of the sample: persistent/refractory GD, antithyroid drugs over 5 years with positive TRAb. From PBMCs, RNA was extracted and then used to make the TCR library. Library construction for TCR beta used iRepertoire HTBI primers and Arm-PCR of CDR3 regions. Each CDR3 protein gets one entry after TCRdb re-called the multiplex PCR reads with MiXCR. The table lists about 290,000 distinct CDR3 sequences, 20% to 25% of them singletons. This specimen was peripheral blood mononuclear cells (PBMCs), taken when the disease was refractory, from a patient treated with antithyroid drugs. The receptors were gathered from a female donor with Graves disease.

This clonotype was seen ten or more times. In DNA form, the CDR3 reads TGTGCCAGCAGTCCAAGATATTCTGGGGCCAACGTCCTGACTTTC. Amino acids: CASSPRYSGANVLTF. This chain links TRBV12-3 or TRBV12-4 with TRBJ2-6; no firm D call. The V gene lost 5 bases and the J gene lost 1 base, with 9 bases spanning the gap. The CDR3 runs to 15 residues.

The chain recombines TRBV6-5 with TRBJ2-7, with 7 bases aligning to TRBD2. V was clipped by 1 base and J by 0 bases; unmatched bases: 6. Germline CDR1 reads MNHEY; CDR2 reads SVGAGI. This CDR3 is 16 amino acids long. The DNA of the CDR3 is TGTGCCAGCAGTTACTACAGCGGGGCAGACTCCTACGAGCAGTACTTC. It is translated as CASSYYSGADSYEQYF.

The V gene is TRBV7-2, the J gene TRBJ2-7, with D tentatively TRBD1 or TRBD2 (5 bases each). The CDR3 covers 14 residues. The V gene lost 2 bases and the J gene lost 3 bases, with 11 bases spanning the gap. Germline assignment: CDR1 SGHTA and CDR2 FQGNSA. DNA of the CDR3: TGTGCCAGCAGCTTAAGTCGGGACCACTACGAGCAGTACTTC. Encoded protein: CASSLSRDHYEQYF.

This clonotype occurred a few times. For the CDR3, the DNA is TGTGCCAGCAGCCTAAGACTAGCGGGAGGTGGAGGTGGAGAGACCCAGTACTTC. Protein product: CASSLRLAGGGGGETQYF. The chain has TRBV11-2 and TRBJ2-5; 13 nucleotides match TRBD2. Germline V gene sequence: CDR1 SGHAT, CDR2 FQNNGV. Trimming removed 5 bases from V and 4 bases from J; junction bases left unmatched: 13. This CDR3 is built from 18 residues.

CDR3 nucleotides: TGCAGCGTTGAACCAGGGACAACCGCCTCCAATCAGCCCCAGCATTTT. Protein sequence: CSVEPGTTASNQPQHF. The rearrangement links TRBV29-1 to TRBJ1-5, with D possibly being TRBD1 (6 bases). Germline V gives CDR1 SQVTM, CDR2 ANQGSEA. The CDR3 runs to 16 residues. V lost 2 bases and J lost 3, with 17 bases in between.

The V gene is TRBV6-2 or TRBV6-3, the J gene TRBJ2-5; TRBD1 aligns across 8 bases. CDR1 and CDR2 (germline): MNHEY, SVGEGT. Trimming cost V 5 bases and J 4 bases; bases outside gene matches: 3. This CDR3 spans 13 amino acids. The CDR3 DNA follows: TGTGCCAGCAGTAGGACAGGGAGAGAGACCCAGTACTTC. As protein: CASSRTGRETQYF.

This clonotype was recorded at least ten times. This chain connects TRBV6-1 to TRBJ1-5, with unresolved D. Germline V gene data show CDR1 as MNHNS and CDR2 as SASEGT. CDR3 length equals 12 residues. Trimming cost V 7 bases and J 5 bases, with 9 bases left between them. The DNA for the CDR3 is TGTGCCAGCACTAGGAGAGATCAGCCCCAGCATTTT. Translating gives CASTRRDQPQHF.

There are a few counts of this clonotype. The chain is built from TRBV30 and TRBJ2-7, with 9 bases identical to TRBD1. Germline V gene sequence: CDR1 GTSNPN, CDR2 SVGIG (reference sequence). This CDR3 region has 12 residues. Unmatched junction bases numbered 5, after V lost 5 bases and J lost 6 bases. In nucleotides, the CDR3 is TGTGCCTGGGAGGACAGGGGTTCCGAGCAGTACTTC. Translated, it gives CAWEDRGSEQYF.

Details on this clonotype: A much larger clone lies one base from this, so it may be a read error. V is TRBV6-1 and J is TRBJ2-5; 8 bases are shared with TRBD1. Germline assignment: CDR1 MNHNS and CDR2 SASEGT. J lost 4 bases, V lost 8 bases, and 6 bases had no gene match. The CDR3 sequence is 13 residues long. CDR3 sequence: CASQGATRETQYF. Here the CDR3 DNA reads TGTGCCAGCCAGGGGGCGACCCGAGAGACCCAGTACTTC.

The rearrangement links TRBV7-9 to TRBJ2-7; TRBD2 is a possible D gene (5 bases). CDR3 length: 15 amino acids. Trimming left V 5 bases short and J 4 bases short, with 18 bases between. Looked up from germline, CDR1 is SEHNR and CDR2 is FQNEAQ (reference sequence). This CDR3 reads CASSVEGPRFYEQYF. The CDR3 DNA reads TGTGCCAGCAGCGTAGAGGGTCCAAGGTTTTACGAGCAGTACTTC.

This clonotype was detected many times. The CDR3 loop is CASSYGKNTGELFF. Written as DNA, the CDR3 is TGTGCCAGCAGTTACGGAAAGAACACCGGGGAGCTGTTTTTT. The chain has TRBV6-5 and TRBJ2-2, with no clear D. In germline, CDR1 is MNHEY, CDR2 SVGAGI. V was trimmed by 2 bases and J by 1 base, leaving 5 bases between them. The length of the CDR3 is 14 residues.

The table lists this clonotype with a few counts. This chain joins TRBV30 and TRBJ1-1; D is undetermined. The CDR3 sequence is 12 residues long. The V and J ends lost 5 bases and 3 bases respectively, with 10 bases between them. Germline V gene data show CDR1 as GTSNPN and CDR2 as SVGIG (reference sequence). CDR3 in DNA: TGTGCCTGGGTCGAGGTAGACACTGAAGCTTTCTTT. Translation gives CAWVEVDTEAFF. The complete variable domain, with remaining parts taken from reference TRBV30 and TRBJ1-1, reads SQTIHQWPATLVQPVGSPLSLECTVEGTSNPNLYWYRQAAGRGLQLLFYSVGIGQISSEVPQNLSASRPQDRQFILSSKKLLLSDSGFYLCAWVEVDTEAFFGQGTRLTVV.

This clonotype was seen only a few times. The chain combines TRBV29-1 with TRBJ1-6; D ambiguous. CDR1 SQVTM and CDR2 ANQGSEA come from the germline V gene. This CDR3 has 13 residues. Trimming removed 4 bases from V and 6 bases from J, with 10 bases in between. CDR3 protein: CSVASTGNSPLHF. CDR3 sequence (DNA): TGCAGCGTTGCGAGCACCGGTAATTCACCCCTCCACTTT.

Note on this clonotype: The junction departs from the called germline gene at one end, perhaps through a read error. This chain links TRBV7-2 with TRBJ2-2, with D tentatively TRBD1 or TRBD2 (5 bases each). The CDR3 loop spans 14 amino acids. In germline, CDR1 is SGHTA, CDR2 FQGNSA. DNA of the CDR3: TGTGCCAGCAGCCCGGTGTGGGGCGACGGGGAGCTGCTTTTT. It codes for CASSPVWGDGELLF.

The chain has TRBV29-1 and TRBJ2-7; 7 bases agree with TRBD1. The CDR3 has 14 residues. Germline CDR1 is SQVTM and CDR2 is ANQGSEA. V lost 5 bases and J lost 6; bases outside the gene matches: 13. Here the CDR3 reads CSVLTRMTGSEQYF. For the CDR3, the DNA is TGCAGCGTTCTGACCCGGATGACAGGGTCCGAGCAGTACTTC.

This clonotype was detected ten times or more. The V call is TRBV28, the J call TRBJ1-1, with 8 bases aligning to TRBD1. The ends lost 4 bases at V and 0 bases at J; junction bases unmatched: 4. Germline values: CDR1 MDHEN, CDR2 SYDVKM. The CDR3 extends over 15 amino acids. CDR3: CASSSRTGMNTEAFF. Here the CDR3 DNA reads TGTGCCAGCAGTTCCCGGACAGGGATGAACACTGAAGCTTTCTTT. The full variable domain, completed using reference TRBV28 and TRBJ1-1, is DVKVTQSSRYLVKRTGEKVFLECVQDMDHENMFWYRQDPGLGLRLIYFSYDVKMKEKGDIPEGYSVSREKKERFSLILESASTNQTSMYLCASSSRTGMNTEAFFGQGTRLTVV.

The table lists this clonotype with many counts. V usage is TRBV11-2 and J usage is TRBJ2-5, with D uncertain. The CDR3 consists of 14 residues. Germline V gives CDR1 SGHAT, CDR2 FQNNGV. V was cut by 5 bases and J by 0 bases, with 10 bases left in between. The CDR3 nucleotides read TGTGCCAGCAGCCAAAGATCGTACCAAGAGACCCAGTACTTC. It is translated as CASSQRSYQETQYF.

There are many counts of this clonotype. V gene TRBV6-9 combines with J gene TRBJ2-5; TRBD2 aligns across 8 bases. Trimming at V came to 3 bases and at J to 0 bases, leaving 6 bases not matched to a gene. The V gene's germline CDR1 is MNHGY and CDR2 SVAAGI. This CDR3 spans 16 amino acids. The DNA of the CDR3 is TGTGCCAGCAGTTACATAACTAGCGGAAACCAAGAGACCCAGTACTTC. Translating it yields CASSYITSGNQETQYF.

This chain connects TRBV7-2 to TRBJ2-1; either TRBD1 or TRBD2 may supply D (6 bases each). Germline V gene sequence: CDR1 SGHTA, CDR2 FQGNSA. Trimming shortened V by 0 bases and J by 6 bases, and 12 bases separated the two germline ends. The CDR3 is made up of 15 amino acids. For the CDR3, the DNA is TGTGCCAGCAGCTTAGCGGGGGGCGACTCCAATGAGCAGTTCTTC. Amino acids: CASSLAGGDSNEQFF. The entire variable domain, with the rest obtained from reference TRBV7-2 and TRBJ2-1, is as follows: GAGVSQSPSNKVTEKGKDVELRCDPISGHTALYWYRQSLGQGLEFLIYFQGNSAPDKSGLPSDRFSAERTGGSVSTLTIQRTQQEDSAVYLCASSLAGGDSNEQFFGPGTRLTVL.

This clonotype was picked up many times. In nucleotides, the CDR3 is TGTGCCAGCAGTTTAGGTGGTACGAACACTGAAGCTTTCTTT. This gives the protein CASSLGGTNTEAFF. This chain uses TRBV27 with TRBJ1-1; D is unresolved. From germline, CDR1 is MNHEY and CDR2 SMNVEV (reference sequence). Trimming removed 2 bases from V and 1 base from J, with 8 bases in between. The CDR3 is 14 amino acids.

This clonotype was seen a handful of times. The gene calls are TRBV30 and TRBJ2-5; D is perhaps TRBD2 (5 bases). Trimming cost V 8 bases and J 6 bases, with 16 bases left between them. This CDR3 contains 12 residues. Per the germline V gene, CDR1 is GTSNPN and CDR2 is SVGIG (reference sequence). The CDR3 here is CATQSGSQTQYF. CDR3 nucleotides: TGTGCCACCCAGTCGGGGTCCCAGACCCAGTACTTC. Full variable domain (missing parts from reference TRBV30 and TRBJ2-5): SQTIHQWPATLVQPVGSPLSLECTVEGTSNPNLYWYRQAAGRGLQLLFYSVGIGQISSEVPQNLSASRPQDRQFILSSKKLLLSDSGFYLCATQSGSQTQYFGPGTRLLVL.

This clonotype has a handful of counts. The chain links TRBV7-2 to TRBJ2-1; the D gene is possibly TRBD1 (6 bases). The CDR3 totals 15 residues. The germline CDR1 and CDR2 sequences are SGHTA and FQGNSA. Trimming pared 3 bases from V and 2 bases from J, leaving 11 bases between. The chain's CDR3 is CASSFHRAPYNEQFF. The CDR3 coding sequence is TGTGCCAGCAGCTTCCACAGGGCCCCCTACAATGAGCAGTTCTTC. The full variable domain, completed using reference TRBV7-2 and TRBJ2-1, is GAGVSQSPSNKVTEKGKDVELRCDPISGHTALYWYRQSLGQGLEFLIYFQGNSAPDKSGLPSDRFSAERTGGSVSTLTIQRTQQEDSAVYLCASSFHRAPYNEQFFGPGTRLTVL.

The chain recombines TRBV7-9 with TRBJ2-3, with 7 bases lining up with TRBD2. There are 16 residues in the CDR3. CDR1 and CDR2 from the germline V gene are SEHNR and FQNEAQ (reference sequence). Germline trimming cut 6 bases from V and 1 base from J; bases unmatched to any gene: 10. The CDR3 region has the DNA TGTGCCAGCAGTTCCTCGACTAGCCCACGCACAGATACGCAGTATTTT. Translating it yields CASSSSTSPRTDTQYF. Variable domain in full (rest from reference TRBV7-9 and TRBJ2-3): DTGVSQNPRHKITKRGQNVTFRCDPISEHNRLYWYRQTLGQGPEFLTYFQNEAQLEKSRLLSDRFSAERPKGSFSTLEIQRTEQGDSAMYLCASSSSTSPRTDTQYFGPGTRLTVL.

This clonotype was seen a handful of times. The DNA of the CDR3 is TGTGCCAGCAGCTCGCGGACTAGGGGGGCCTTAGAGACCCAGTACTTC. This sequence encodes CASSSRTRGALETQYF. The rearrangement links TRBV11-2 to TRBJ2-5, with D possibly TRBD2 on 7 matching bases. The CDR3 loop spans 16 amino acids. The germline CDR1 and CDR2 sequences are SGHAT and FQNNGV. Trimming shortened V by 4 bases and J by 4 bases, and 19 bases separated the two germline ends.

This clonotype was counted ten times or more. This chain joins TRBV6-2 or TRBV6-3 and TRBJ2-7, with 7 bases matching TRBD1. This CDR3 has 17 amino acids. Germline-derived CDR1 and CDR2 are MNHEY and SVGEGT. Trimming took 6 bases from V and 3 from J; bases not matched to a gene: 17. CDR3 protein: CASRPSSDRPTNYEQYF. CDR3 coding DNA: TGTGCCAGCAGACCCTCCTCGGACAGGCCCACCAACTACGAGCAGTACTTC.

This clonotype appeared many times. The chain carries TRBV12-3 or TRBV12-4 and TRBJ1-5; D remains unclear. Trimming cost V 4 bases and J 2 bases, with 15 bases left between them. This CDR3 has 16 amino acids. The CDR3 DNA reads TGTGCCAGCAGTTCCCCCGTAGGCGGGGGCAATCAGCCCCAGCATTTT. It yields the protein CASSSPVGGGNQPQHF.